The entry below gives a single T cell receptor beta chain sequence along with its context. This sample stems from a study of blood T cell repertoires in COVID-19. The wider study: Whether acute or convalescent, the COVID-19 samples came from the United States, Italy and Spain. Sample material is recorded as cDNA or gDNA derived from T cells, B-cell-depleted T cells, or PBMCs.

The V and J ends lost 2 bases and 9 bases respectively, with 14 bases between them. This CDR3 contains 15 residues. CDR1 MNHEY and CDR2 SVGAGI come from the germline V gene. In the original processing: The authors estimated nucleated cell counts from reference gene primer amplification. Libraries were prepared by immunoSEQ multiplex PCR; TCRdb keeps only in-frame clonotypes and omits some of them. Clone size and V and J calls were adopted from that table, with D and trimming inferred from the DNA. The sample lists 150,000 to 200,000 clones; around four fifths were seen once. The chain recombines TRBV6-5 with TRBJ1-6; D remains ambiguous. This sequence was found in a woman aged 80 or older with active or convalescent COVID-19. Input material: peripheral blood. The CDR3 sequence: CASSYQTIYGSPLHF. The CDR3 DNA follows: TGTGCCAGCAGTTACCAAACTATTTACGGTTCACCCCTCCACTTT.